This entry describes one TCR beta chain. The data belong to a study of blood T cell repertoires in COVID-19. Study at large: The United States, Italy and Spain were the sources of the acute and convalescent COVID-19 samples.

V dropped 5 bases and J dropped 2; count of bases not matched to a gene: 8. In germline, CDR1 is SQVTM, CDR2 ANQGSEA. The CDR3 covers 15 residues. Per the study methods: It was from reference gene primer amplification that nucleated cell counts were estimated. TCRdb keeps only in-frame clones here, not all; method: immunoSEQ multiplex PCR. V and J calls plus clone size are reproduced from that table; the DNA served to infer D and trimming. The sample has roughly 72,000 clones, about 90% seen once. The source is a human donor in a cohort sampled during active COVID-19. The chain recombines TRBV29-1 with TRBJ2-5, with 10 positions matching TRBD2. Sequencing was done on a sample of peripheral blood. The CDR3 region has the DNA TGCAGCGTTCTTTTTCTAGCGGGAGTTCAAGAGACCCAGTACTTC. Amino acid sequence: CSVLFLAGVQETQYF.